This T cell receptor beta chain is from a study of human T cells and chemical hapten exposure. Looking at the study overall: From small differences in pooled library volume came most of the variation in per-sample TCR yields.

The CDR3 is made up of 14 amino acids. Between the trimmed V and J ends, which lost 4 bases and 3 bases, there was a span of 14 bases. The germline V gene has CDR1 SGHRS and CDR2 YFSETQ. This clonotype occurred many times. The antigen is unknown. The study's library attached unique molecular identifiers to single cDNA molecules. TCRdb reanalysed the RACE reads using MiXCR and keeps one entry per CDR3 protein. This table has tens of thousands of distinct CDR3 sequences, 3.5% to 4.5% appearing once. Findings and limits, study-wide: TCRs at a frequency above 1 in 1000 stayed unchanged with DPC sensitization.

Time point in this sample: healthy volunteer bleed at 2 weeks. Someone pulled total RNA out of unfractionated whole blood. This receptor was identified in a female donor in good health. Some clones in this sample may be carry-over from other donors' samples. V is TRBV5-1 and J is TRBJ2-7; D tentatively fits TRBD1 or TRBD2 (6 bases each). Sequencing was performed on whole blood. The CDR3 sequence: CASSPRRGGYEQYF. The CDR3 DNA follows: TGCGCCAGCAGCCCGCGCAGGGGAGGCTACGAGCAGTACTTC.